These 9 T cell receptor beta chains came from one sample sequenced in a study of OX40 agonist ivuxolimab in advanced cancers. The method behind the library was the immunoSEQ multiplex PCR assay. Held by TCRdb, this immuneACCESS table contains in-frame sequences only and omits some clones. Under half of the omission traces to an unresolved V gene where checked; the cause of the rest is unknown. For this sample the table gives roughly 69,000 clones, of which around 87% were detected only once. The ten largest clones capture 3.5% to 4.5% of the sample. The sequences come from CD4+ or CD8+ T cells sorted from blood, collected in a trial of the OX40 agonist ivuxolimab. The receptor source for this set is an adult with an advanced solid tumor such as melanoma, head and neck, liver or kidney cancer.

The rearrangement links TRBV30 to TRBJ1-1, with D possibly TRBD1 on 5 matching bases. The CDR3 is made up of 14 amino acids. In germline, CDR1 is GTSNPN, CDR2 SVGIG (reference sequence). V lost 8 bases and J 8 bases, leaving 24 bases between the germline ends. The CDR3 is CAHDSGGPPSEAFF. Written as DNA, the CDR3 is TGTGCCCATGACTCCGGGGGTCCCCCATCCGAAGCTTTCTTT.

The V gene is TRBV9, the J gene TRBJ2-5, with TRBD2 as a possible D gene (6 bases). Germline V gene lookup returns CDR1 SGDLS and CDR2 YYNGEE. The CDR3 contains 15 residues. The V end was cut by 0 bases, the J end by 1 base, with 10 bases between. In nucleotides, the CDR3 is TGTGCCAGCAGCGTAGTGGCGGGGCCCCAAGAGACCCAGTACTTC. Its protein is CASSVVAGPQETQYF.

The genes are TRBV19 and TRBJ1-2; D may be TRBD1 (6 bases). The CDR3 sequence is 12 residues long. The germline gives CDR1 LNHDA, CDR2 SQIVND (reference sequence). V lost 6 bases and J lost 4, with 9 bases in between. CDR3 bases: TGTGCCAGTAGCCGGGACACCTATGGCTACACCTTC. This encodes CASSRDTYGYTF.

This clone was seen only a few times. The chain uses TRBV5-5 and TRBJ1-1; D remains ambiguous. V was cut by 3 bases and J by 0 bases, with 6 bases left in between. Germline values: CDR1 SGHKS, CDR2 YYEKEE (reference sequence). The CDR3 has 13 residues. The CDR3 coding sequence is TGTGCCAGCAGCTGGGAGATGAACACTGAAGCTTTCTTT. It is translated as CASSWEMNTEAFF.

This sequence joins TRBV7-2 and TRBJ2-7; D may be TRBD1 or TRBD2 (5 bases each). This CDR3 has 13 amino acids. Germline CDR1 is SGHTA and CDR2 is FQGNSA. Trimming cost V 3 bases and J 4 bases, with 10 bases left between them. The DNA for the CDR3 is TGTGCCAGCAGCTTTGAGAGGGGATACGAGCAGTACTTC. Its protein product is CASSFERGYEQYF.

V usage is TRBV18 and J usage is TRBJ2-7, with 9 nucleotides matching TRBD2. V dropped 4 bases and J dropped 9; count of bases not matched to a gene: 19. This CDR3 region has 17 residues. CDR1 KGHSH and CDR2 LQKENI come from the germline V gene. Here the CDR3 reads CASSRISQAGGPSAQYF. The CDR3 nucleotides are TGTGCCAGCTCACGAATCAGCCAGGCGGGAGGGCCCTCCGCGCAGTACTTC.

The genes are TRBV7-2 and TRBJ2-5; TRBD1 might be the D (6 bases). Trimming shortened V by 4 bases and J by 1 base, and 16 bases separated the two germline ends. This CDR3 has 16 residues. Germline lookup yields CDR1 SGHTA and CDR2 FQGNSA. CDR3 loop: CASSSAGTRIQETQYF. CDR3 nucleotide sequence: TGTGCCAGCAGCTCGGCCGGGACACGGATCCAAGAGACCCAGTACTTC.

V and J are TRBV5-1 and TRBJ2-2; TRBD2 matches at 9 bases. V lost 0 bases and J lost 0; bases outside the gene matches: 6. Germline V gene data show CDR1 as SGHRS and CDR2 as YFSETQ. This CDR3 spans 18 amino acids. The CDR3, as DNA: TGCGCCAGCAGCTTGGCGCTACTAGCGGGCGCGAACACCGGGGAGCTGTTTTTT. Protein: CASSLALLAGANTGELFF.

This chain uses TRBV5-6 with TRBJ2-5; TRBD2 is a possible D gene (7 bases). Matching the DNA end better, TRBJ2-7 makes the J call doubtful. The CDR3 sequence is 14 residues long. Per the germline V gene, CDR1 is SGHDT and CDR2 is YYEEEE. Here the CDR3 DNA reads TGTGCCAGCACCAACCCCGGGGGGCCGAGCGAGCAGTACTTC. It translates to CASTNPGGPSEQYF.